The T cell receptor (beta chain) described here comes from a study of blood T cell repertoires in COVID-19. Study-level information: PBMCs, B-cell-depleted T cells, or T cells provided the cDNA or gDNA that made up the material.

Original analysis: By means of reference gene primer amplification, nucleated cell counts were estimated. The data were produced by immunoSEQ multiplex PCR, yet TCRdb's version contains in-frame clones alone and is incomplete. That table gives V, J and clone size, and the DNA gave D and trimming. The sample has 250,000 to 300,000 clones, about 86% seen once. Germline assignment: CDR1 SGHDT and CDR2 YYEEEE. With 4 bases removed from V and 2 bases from J, the gap between germline ends came to 16 bases. The CDR3 covers 16 residues. This receptor was identified in a man older than 75 with acute or convalescent COVID-19. The chain has TRBV5-6 and TRBJ2-4, with D possibly being TRBD1 (6 bases). The sample comprised peripheral blood. The CDR3 coding sequence is TGTGCCAGCAGCGGGAGACAGGAGATTTCCAAAAACATTCAGTACTTC. Its protein is CASSGRQEISKNIQYF.